These 8 T cell receptor beta chains came from one sample sequenced in a study of beta chain features in type 1 diabetes. Findings and limits, study-wide: For Type 1 diabetes patients, all four CD4+ subsets carried TCRB CDR3s that were moderately but significantly shorter.

The authors reverse transcribed all of the isolated RNA, so sequencing captured expressed TCRB transcripts. Profiling relied on immunoSEQ multiplex PCR, and the TCRdb table lists in-frame clones only, not all of them. Found here are roughly 150,000 clones, around 8.6% of them singletons; the top ten hold under 0.65%. For these TCRs, the target antigens are not known. Sequenced material: central memory CD4+ T cells from blood. Receptor source: a woman under 30 with type 1 diabetes.

Only a few counts were recorded for this clone. The chain uses TRBV13 and TRBJ2-5, with D unclear. Trimming removed 10 bases from V and 1 base from J, with 16 bases in between. CDR1 is PRHDT, CDR2 FYEKMQ, per germline (reference sequence). The CDR3 spans 14 residues. CDR3 amino acids: CATAPGQTQETQYF. Written as DNA, the CDR3 is TGTGCCACCGCGCCTGGGCAGACCCAAGAGACCCAGTACTTC.

This clone came up a few times. V gene TRBV29-1 combines with J gene TRBJ2-1; 9 positions match TRBD2. Germline CDR1 SQVTM, CDR2 ANQGSEA. V was clipped by 0 bases and J by 13 bases; unmatched bases: 10. The CDR3 loop spans 14 amino acids. In nucleotides, the CDR3 is TGCAGCGTTGAAGATACTTTAGCGGGAGAAATTCAGTTCTTC. Protein: CSVEDTLAGEIQFF.

In this sample, this clone turned up a few times. The V call is TRBV11-2, the J call TRBJ2-7, with a weak D call TRBD1 (6 bases). Germline V gene data show CDR1 as SGHAT and CDR2 as FQNNGV. V was shortened by 5 bases and J by 2 bases, with 13 bases between the two germline ends. This CDR3 is 14 amino acids long. The CDR3 loop is CASSPRTATYEQYF. The CDR3 region has the DNA TGTGCCAGCAGCCCCCGGACAGCCACCTACGAGCAGTACTTC. The whole variable domain, filled in from reference TRBV11-2 and TRBJ2-7, reads EAGVAQSPRYKIIEKRQSVAFWCNPISGHATLYWYQQILGQGPKLLIQFQNNGVVDDSQLPKDRFSAERLKGVDSTLKIQPAKLEDSAVYLCASSPRTATYEQYFGPGTRLTVT.

The chain carries TRBV5-4 and TRBJ2-3; maybe TRBD1 (5 bases). The CDR3 has 17 amino acids. Germline CDR1 is SGHNT and CDR2 is YYREEE (reference sequence). Trimming removed 0 bases from V and 3 bases from J, with 17 bases in between. The CDR3 DNA is TGTGCCAGCAGCTTGGCCAGAAGGGGCAAAGGAACAGATACGCAGTATTTT. Its translation is CASSLARRGKGTDTQYF.

The chain couples TRBV4-2 to TRBJ2-1, with 9 bases identical to TRBD2. CDR1 and CDR2 (germline): LGHNA, YNFKEQ. The CDR3 has 19 amino acids. Losses at the gene ends were 0 bases for V and 1 base for J; bases not matched to a gene: 10. The CDR3 DNA is TGTGCCAGCAGCCAAGATGTTGGGCTAGCGGGAATATCCTACAATGAGCAGTTCTTC. Protein sequence: CASSQDVGLAGISYNEQFF.

The V call is TRBV7-2, the J call TRBJ1-2, with TRBD1 as a possible D gene (5 bases). Trimming shortened V by 5 bases and J by 4 bases, and 20 bases separated the two germline ends. Per germline, CDR1 SGHTA and CDR2 FQGNSA. The CDR3 is 16 residues long. CDR3 nucleotide sequence: TGTGCCAGCAGCCCATCGATGCCAGGGCCTCGCTATGGCTACACCTTC. Amino acid sequence: CASSPSMPGPRYGYTF.

The rearrangement joins TRBV7-2 to TRBJ2-7; D call uncertain. CDR1 is SGHTA, CDR2 FQGNSA, per germline. V dropped 1 base and J dropped 3 bases, with 7 bases sitting between them. The CDR3 totals 13 residues. In nucleotides, the CDR3 is TGTGCCAGCAGCTTAGATCTGTACTACGAGCAGTACTTC. Translating it yields CASSLDLYYEQYF.

This clone was seen a handful of times. The V gene is TRBV7-2, the J gene TRBJ2-2; D is uncertain. The germline V gene has CDR1 SGHTA and CDR2 FQGNSA. V lost 4 bases and J lost 5, with 5 bases in between. The CDR3 totals 12 residues. The CDR3 nucleotides are TGTGCCAGCAGCTCCAGGACCGGGGAGCTGTTTTTT. Its protein product is CASSSRTGELFF.